This T cell receptor beta chain was found in a study of T cell repertoires in cytomegalovirus infection. Across the whole study: CMV infection together with matching HLA type was indicated by public TCR beta signatures.

A single record per CDR3 protein comes from TCRdb applying MiXCR to the reads. This table holds some 62,000 distinct CDR3 sequences, just over 20% found once. General study points: CMV-specific HLA-C-restricted TCR beta clonotypes dominated the ex vivo response. The cumulative frequency of public TCR beta families identified carriers of CMV plus the relevant HLA.

This clonotype turned up a few times. Its antigen is as yet unknown. Germline loops: CDR1 SGHTA, CDR2 FQGNSA. CDR3 length: 17 residues. V was shortened by 1 base and J by 7 bases, with 20 bases between the two germline ends. Specimen: CD8+ T cells from cultured PBMCs, collected from culture after CMV antigen stimulation. The rearrangement links TRBV7-2 to TRBJ2-1; tentative D call: TRBD2 (6 bases). This clonotype was sampled from a human donor in good health (CMV status not recorded). Some clones in this sample may be carry-over from other donors' samples. CDR3 in DNA: TGTGCCAGCAGCTTAGGCGCGTTCGGGAGATACAGGAATGAGCAGTTCTTC. Translating it yields CASSLGAFGRYRNEQFF.